This T cell receptor beta chain was obtained from a study of shared clonotypes between healthy human individuals. Sequencing was performed with immunoSEQ multiplex PCR; in TCRdb, only in-frame clones are kept and a portion is missing. The repertoire has around 750,000 clones, over 65% of them found once; the top ten carry approximately 1.6%. The CDR3 contains 13 residues. CDR1 and CDR2 from the germline V gene are MNHEY and SVGAGI. Deletions cut 4 bases from V and 3 bases from J, with 10 bases between. The gene calls are TRBV6-5 and TRBJ2-7; D unclear. The receptor was derived from a woman under 40 in good health. The source material was memory CD4+ T cells sorted from blood. This sample's subset: CD45RA-negative fraction. The CDR3 loop reads CASSSPNVYEQYF. CDR3 coding DNA: TGTGCCAGCAGTTCCCCGAACGTCTACGAGCAGTACTTC.